One T cell receptor beta chain is described in this entry. The table came from immunoSEQ multiplex PCR; TCRdb's copy has only in-frame clones and leaves some out. The data hold roughly 73,000 clones, with about 88% observed a single time. The data were taken from a study of blood T cell repertoires in COVID-19. CDR1 is SGHVS and CDR2 is FQNEAQ in the germline V gene. V lost 5 bases and J lost 3; bases outside the gene matches: 11. CDR3 length: 16 residues. This receptor was taken from a man aged 70 or older with active COVID-19. This chain joins TRBV7-8 and TRBJ1-2; 8 nucleotides line up with TRBD1. Sample: peripheral blood. CDR3 residues: CASSPTGAQEDYGYTF. The CDR3 DNA follows: TGTGCCAGCAGCCCGACAGGGGCGCAGGAGGACTATGGCTACACCTTC.